The clone carrying this T cell receptor (beta chain) has more than one count but fewer than ten. This entry is derived from a study of regulatory T cells in long-lasting Graves disease. Germline lookup yields CDR1 WNHNN and CDR2 SYGVQD (reference sequence). V lost 2 bases to trimming and J lost 5 bases, with 18 bases between them. The CDR3 runs to 16 residues. iRepertoire HTBI primers and Arm-PCR of CDR3 regions built TCR beta libraries. One entry per CDR3 protein, called by TCRdb with MiXCR from the multiplex PCR reads. The table records 600,000 to 650,000 distinct CDR3 sequences, under 20% of them present only once. Documented time point: newly diagnosed GD, antithyroid drugs for less than 3 months. The TCR library used RNA extracted from PBMCs. The same data also contributed to another study, on T cells in Graves' hyperthyroidism and ophthalmopathy.

The sample here was peripheral blood mononuclear cells (PBMCs), taken at new diagnosis, from a patient treated with antithyroid drugs. The sequence was obtained from a woman in her thirties with Graves disease. V is TRBV10-1 and J is TRBJ2-5, with D maybe TRBD1 (5 bases). The chain's CDR3 is CASSESGAGSGETQYF. The CDR3 coding sequence is TGCGCCAGCAGTGAGAGTGGGGCAGGCTCCGGGGAGACCCAGTACTTC.